This TCR beta chain was sequenced during a study of radiation and T cells in renal cell carcinoma. Background on the study: Nephrectomy followed 15 Gy stereotactic body radiation by 4 weeks.

CDR1 is KGHSH and CDR2 is LQKENI in the germline V gene. V shed 3 bases and J shed 5 bases, with 10 bases lying between them. The CDR3 contains 13 residues. The method was immunoSEQ multiplex PCR; TCRdb's version includes in-frame clones alone and lacks a portion of them. The sample lists roughly 140,000 clones, over 80% seen once, with 10% to 15% in the top ten. Described time point: blood 2 weeks post-SBRT. The treatment denotes: 15 Gy SBRT to primary tumor, nephrectomy 4 weeks later. Blood was sampled at baseline, 2 weeks and 4 weeks after SBRT. General study results and limits: Baseline intratumoral clonotype presence is unknown without pretreatment biopsies. Top tumor clonotypes rose in blood 2 weeks post-radiation, then contracted.

A word on this clone: The antigen remains unidentified. Other DNA sequences within the sample encode an identical CDR3.

The sequence came from a woman in her 50s with renal cell carcinoma. The input for sequencing was blood, taken from a patient whose treatment included radiotherapy and nephrectomy. The chain joins TRBV18 to TRBJ1-2; D possibly corresponds to TRBD1 (5 bases). This CDR3 reads CASSPDRGYGYTF. CDR3 nucleotides: TGTGCCAGCTCACCTGACAGAGGGTATGGCTACACCTTC.